What follows describes a single T cell receptor beta chain. Its antigen is unidentified. The data derive from a study of T cells after yellow fever vaccination. Whole-study results and caveats: FACS-sorted repertoires could contain abundant clonotypes contaminating from the bulk population. Post-booster repertoires contained most primary-vaccination clones again (roughly 96% CD4, around 88% CD8).

By 5'RACE template switching, TCR cDNA was produced, with a universal primer site and UMIs added in the process. From the 5' RACE reads, TCRdb called clonotypes with MiXCR, one entry per CDR3 protein. Of 170,000 or so distinct CDR3 sequences in the sample, around 8.5% were seen once. After removal of 1 base from V and 4 bases from J, the junction contained 9 bases not matched to a gene. The germline V gene encodes CDR1 GTSNPN and CDR2 SVGIG (reference sequence). The CDR3 loop spans 16 amino acids. Sequenced here: CD8+ T cells sorted from PBMCs, sampled 45 days after the yellow fever booster vaccination. The rearrangement uses TRBV30 and TRBJ2-1; 8 bases are a match to TRBD2. The clonotype comes from a man aged 18 to 30 who received the YFV17D yellow fever vaccine. Here the CDR3 reads CAWSGHTGGEYNEQFF. The CDR3 nucleotides read TGTGCCTGGAGTGGCCACACGGGGGGGGAATACAATGAGCAGTTCTTC.